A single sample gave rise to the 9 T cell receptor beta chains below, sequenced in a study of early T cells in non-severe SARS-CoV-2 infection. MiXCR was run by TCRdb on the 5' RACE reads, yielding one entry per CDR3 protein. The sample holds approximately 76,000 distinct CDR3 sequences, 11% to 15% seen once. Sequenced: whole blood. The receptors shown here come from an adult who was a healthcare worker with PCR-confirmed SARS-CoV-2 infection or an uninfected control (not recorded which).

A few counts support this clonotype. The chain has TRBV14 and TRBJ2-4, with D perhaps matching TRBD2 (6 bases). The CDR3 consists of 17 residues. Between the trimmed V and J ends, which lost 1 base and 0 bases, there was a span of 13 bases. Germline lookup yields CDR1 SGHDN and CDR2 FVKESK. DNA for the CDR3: TGTGCCAGCAGCCAAGGGCCCCGGGAGCGAGCCAAAAACATTCAGTACTTC. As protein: CASSQGPRERAKNIQYF.

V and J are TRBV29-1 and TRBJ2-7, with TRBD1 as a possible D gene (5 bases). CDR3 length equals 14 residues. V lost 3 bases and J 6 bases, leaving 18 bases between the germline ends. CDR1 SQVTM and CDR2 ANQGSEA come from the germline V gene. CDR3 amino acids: CSVEGIGHSLEQYF. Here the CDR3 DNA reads TGCAGCGTTGAGGGAATTGGACACTCACTCGAGCAGTACTTC.

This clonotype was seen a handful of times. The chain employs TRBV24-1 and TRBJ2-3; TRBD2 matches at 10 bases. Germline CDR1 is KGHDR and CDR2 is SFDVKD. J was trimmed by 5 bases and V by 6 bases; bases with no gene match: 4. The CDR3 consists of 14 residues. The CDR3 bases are TGTGCCACCAGTCTAGCGGGAGCAAGAGATACGCAGTATTTT. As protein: CATSLAGARDTQYF.

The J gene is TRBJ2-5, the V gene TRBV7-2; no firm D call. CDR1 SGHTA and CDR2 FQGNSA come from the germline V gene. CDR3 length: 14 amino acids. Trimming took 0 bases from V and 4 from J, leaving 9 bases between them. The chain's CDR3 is CASSLAAFLETQYF. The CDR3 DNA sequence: TGTGCCAGCAGCTTAGCTGCGTTTTTAGAGACCCAGTACTTC.

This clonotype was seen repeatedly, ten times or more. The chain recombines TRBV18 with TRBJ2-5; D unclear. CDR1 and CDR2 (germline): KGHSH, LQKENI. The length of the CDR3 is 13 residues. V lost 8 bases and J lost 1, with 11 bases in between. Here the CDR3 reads CASQQSLQETQYF. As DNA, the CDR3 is TGTGCCAGCCAACAATCCCTCCAAGAGACCCAGTACTTC.

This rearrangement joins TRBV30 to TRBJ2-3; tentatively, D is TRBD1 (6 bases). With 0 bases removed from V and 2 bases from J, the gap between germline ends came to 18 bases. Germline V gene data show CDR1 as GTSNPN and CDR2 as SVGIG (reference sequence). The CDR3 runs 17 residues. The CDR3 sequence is CAWSVYPGQPTTDTQYF. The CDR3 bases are TGTGCCTGGAGTGTCTACCCGGGACAACCGACCACAGATACGCAGTATTTT. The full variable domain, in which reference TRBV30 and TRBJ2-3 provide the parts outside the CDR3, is SQTIHQWPATLVQPVGSPLSLECTVEGTSNPNLYWYRQAAGRGLQLLFYSVGIGQISSEVPQNLSASRPQDRQFILSSKKLLLSDSGFYLCAWSVYPGQPTTDTQYFGPGTRLTVL.

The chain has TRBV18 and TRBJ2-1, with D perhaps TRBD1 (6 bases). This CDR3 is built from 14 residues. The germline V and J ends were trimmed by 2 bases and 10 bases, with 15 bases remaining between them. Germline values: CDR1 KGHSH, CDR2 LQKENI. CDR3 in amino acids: CASSPRDAGVEQFF. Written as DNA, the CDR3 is TGTGCCAGCTCACCAAGGGACGCAGGGGTGGAGCAGTTCTTC.

Written as DNA, the CDR3 is TGTGCCAGCAGCTTGACAGGGAATGAGCAGTTCTTC. As protein: CASSLTGNEQFF. This chain uses TRBV11-1 with TRBJ2-1, with TRBD1 matching over 7 bases. V was clipped by 3 bases and J by 7 bases; unmatched bases: 0. The V gene's germline CDR1 is SGHAT and CDR2 FQDESV (reference sequence). CDR3 length: 12 amino acids.

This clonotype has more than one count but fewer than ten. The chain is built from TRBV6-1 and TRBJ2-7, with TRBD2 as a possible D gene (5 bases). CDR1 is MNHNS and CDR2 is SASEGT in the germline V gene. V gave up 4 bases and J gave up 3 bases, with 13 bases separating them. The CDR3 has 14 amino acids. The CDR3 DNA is TGTGCCAGCAGTGGGACTTCGGGGTTCTACGAGCAGTACTTC. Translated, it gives CASSGTSGFYEQYF.